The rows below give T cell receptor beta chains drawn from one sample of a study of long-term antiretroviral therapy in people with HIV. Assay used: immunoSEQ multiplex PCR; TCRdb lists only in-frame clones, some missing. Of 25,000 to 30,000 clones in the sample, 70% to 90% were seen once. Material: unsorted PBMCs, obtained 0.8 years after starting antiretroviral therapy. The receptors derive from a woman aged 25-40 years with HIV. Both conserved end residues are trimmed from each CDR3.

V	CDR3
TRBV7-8	ASSLGGVTGELF
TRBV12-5	ASAPSGTSNQPQH
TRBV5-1	ASSLGGASDTQY
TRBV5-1	ASSLEGRGYEQY
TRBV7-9	ASSYAGEYNEQF
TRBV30	AWSVAVRGGYT
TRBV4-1	ASSQGENRYGYT
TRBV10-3	AIRQGPNEQY
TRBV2	ASTGLQGGSEQF
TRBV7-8	ASSLAWPGDGEQF
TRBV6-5	ASSSYTEAF
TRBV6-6	ASLDYGYT
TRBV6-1	ASSTTLNQPQH
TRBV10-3	AISPGLAGGDTQY
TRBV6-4	ASRKLAGGRNEQF
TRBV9	ASSPGTGGIPHYGYT
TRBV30	AWSVVTTNTEAF
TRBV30	AWSQIGGYNSPLH
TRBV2	ASSEALFQPQH
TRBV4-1	ASSQAGETQY
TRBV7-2	ASSPGTGAYGYT
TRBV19	ASSINRDRGRRDGELF
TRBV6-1	ASSHRDRWGDEQF
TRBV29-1	SVGVERRARETQY
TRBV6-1	ASSSLSHTQY
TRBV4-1	ASRGQSRNTGELF
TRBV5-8	ASSLAPLGGIYEQY
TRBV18	ASSPDRETQY
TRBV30	AWSVLAGRIDTQY
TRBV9	ASSGGVEQPQH
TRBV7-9	ASTKGGISILHYGYT
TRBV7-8	ASSRDQETQY
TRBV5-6	ASSPNSGEHYGYT
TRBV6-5	ASSYQEAQY
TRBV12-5	ASGLGTGRYEQY
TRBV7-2	ASSPAAGFGTEQY
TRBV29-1	SVEGRQSSGNTIY
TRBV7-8	ASSLKYWGRPGQGNSPLH
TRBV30	AWSPGGTRDQPQH
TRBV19	ASRPGQANTGELF
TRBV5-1	ASKGGSNEKLF
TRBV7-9	ASSFGAGELF
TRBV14	ASSRGILEKLF
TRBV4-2	ASSPFRDWNQPQH
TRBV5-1	ASSPPVGDNNEQF
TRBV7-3	ASSLTGTITGELF
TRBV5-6	ASSSPRGIGETQY
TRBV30	AWIGGGLAGGLETQY
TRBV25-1	ASSELGSGTPHSPLH